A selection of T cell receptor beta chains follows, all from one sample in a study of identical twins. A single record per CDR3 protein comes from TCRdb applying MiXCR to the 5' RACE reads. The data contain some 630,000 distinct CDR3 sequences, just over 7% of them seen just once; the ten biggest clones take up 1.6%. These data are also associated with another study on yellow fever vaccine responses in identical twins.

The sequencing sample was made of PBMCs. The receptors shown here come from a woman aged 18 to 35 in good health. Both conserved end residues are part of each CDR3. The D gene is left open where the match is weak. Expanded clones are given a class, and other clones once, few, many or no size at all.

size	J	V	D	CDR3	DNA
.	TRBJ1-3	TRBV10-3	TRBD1	CAIGGQISGNTIYF	TGTGCCATCGGGGGACAGATCTCTGGAAACACCATATATTTT
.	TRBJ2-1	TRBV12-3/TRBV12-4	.	CASSLGWSDRSDEQFF	TGTGCCAGCAGTTTAGGGTGGTCGGACAGATCTGATGAGCAGTTCTTC
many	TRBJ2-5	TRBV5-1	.	CASSLGGGETQYF	TGCGCCAGCAGCTTAGGAGGAGGGGAGACCCAGTACTTC
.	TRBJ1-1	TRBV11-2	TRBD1	CASSLEHRDRGQNTEAFF	TGTGCCAGCAGCTTGGAACACCGGGACAGGGGACAGAACACTGAAGCTTTCTTT
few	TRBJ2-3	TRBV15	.	CATSRVSADTQYF	TGTGCCACCAGCAGAGTCAGTGCAGATACGCAGTATTTT
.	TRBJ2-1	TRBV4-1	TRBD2	CASSQPGGNEQFF	TGCGCCAGCAGCCAACCGGGGGGGAATGAGCAGTTCTTC
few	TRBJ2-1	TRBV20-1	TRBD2	CSARDIRGGDEQFF	TGCAGTGCTAGAGATATTCGTGGGGGGGATGAGCAGTTCTTC
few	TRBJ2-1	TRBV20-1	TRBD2	CSAEPGTSEPIYNEQFF	TGCAGTGCCGAACCCGGGACTAGCGAGCCCATCTACAATGAGCAGTTCTTC
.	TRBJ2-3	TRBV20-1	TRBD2	CSAFRAGGTDTQYF	TGCAGTGCTTTTAGAGCGGGAGGTACAGATACGCAGTATTTT
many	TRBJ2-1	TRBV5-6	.	CASSLGRYGTNEQFF	TGTGCCAGCAGCTTGGGTCGATACGGCACAAATGAGCAGTTCTTC
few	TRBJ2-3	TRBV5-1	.	CASSGRHRDMIEPSRVDTQYF	TGCGCCAGCAGCGGAAGACACAGGGACATGATCGAACCGAGCCGGGTAGATACGCAGTATTTT
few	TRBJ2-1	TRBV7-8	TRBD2	CASSSFRLAGDNEQFF	TGTGCCAGCAGCTCCTTCCGACTAGCGGGGGACAATGAGCAGTTCTTC